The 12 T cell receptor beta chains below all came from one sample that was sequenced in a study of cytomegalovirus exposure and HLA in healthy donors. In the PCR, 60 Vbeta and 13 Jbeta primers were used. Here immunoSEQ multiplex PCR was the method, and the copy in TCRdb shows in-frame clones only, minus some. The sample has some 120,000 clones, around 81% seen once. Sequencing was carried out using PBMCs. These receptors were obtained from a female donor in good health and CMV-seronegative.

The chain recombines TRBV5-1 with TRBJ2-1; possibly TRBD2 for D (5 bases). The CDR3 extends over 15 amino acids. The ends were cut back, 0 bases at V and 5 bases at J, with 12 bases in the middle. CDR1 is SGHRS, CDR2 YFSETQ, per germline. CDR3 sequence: CASSLAPGTDNEQFF. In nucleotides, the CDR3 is TGCGCCAGCAGCTTGGCCCCGGGAACGGACAATGAGCAGTTCTTC. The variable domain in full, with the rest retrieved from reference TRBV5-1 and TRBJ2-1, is KAGVTQTPRYLIKTRGQQVTLSCSPISGHRSVSWYQQTPGQGLQFLFEYFSETQRNKGNFPGRFSGRQFSNSRSEMNVSTLELGDSALYLCASSLAPGTDNEQFFGPGTRLTVL.

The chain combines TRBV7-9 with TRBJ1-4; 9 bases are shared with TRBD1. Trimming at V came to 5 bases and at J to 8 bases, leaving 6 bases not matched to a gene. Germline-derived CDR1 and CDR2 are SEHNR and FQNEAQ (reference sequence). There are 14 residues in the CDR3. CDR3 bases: TGTGCCAGCAGCCGGGGACAGGGTGGAGAAAAACTGTTTTTT. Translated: CASSRGQGGEKLFF. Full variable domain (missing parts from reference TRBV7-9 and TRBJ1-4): DTGVSQNPRHKITKRGQNVTFRCDPISEHNRLYWYRQTLGQGPEFLTYFQNEAQLEKSRLLSDRFSAERPKGSFSTLEIQRTEQGDSAMYLCASSRGQGGEKLFFGSGTQLSVL.

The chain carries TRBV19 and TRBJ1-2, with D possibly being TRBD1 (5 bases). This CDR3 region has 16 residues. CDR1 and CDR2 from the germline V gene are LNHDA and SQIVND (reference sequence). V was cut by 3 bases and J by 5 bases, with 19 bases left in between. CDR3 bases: TGTGCCAGTAGTATGGTCAGTGCGGAGGGGAGTTATGGCTACACCTTC. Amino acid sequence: CASSMVSAEGSYGYTF. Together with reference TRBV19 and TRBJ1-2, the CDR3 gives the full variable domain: DGGITQSPKYLFRKEGQNVTLSCEQNLNHDAMYWYRQDPGQGLRLIYYSQIVNDFQKGDIAEGYSVSREKKESFPLTVTSAQKNPTAFYLCASSMVSAEGSYGYTFGSGTRLTVV.

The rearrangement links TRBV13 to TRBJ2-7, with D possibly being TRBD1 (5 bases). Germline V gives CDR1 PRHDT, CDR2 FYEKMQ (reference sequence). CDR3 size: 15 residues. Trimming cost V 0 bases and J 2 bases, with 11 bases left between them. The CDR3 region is CASSLGAGWAYEQYF. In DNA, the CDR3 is TGTGCCAGCAGCTTAGGGGCAGGGTGGGCCTACGAGCAGTACTTC. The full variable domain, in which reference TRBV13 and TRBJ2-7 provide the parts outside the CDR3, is AAGVIQSPRHLIKEKRETATLKCYPIPRHDTVYWYQQGPGQDPQFLISFYEKMQSDKGSIPDRFSAQQFSDYHSELNMSSLELGDSALYFCASSLGAGWAYEQYFGPGTRLTVT.

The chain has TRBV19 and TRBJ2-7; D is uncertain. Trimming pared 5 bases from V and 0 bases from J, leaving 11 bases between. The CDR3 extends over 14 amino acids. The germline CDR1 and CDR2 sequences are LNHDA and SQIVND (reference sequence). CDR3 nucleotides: TGTGCCAGTAGTGCTCCCAGAGGCTCCTACGAGCAGTACTTC. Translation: CASSAPRGSYEQYF.

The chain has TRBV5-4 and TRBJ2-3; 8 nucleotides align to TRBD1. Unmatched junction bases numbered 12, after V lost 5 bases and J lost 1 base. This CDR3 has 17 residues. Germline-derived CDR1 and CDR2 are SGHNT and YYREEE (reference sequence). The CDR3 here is CASSKQGARVGTDTQYF. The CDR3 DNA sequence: TGTGCCAGCAGTAAGCAGGGGGCGCGGGTGGGCACAGATACGCAGTATTTT. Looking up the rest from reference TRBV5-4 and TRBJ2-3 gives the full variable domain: ETGVTQSPTHLIKTRGQQVTLRCSSQSGHNTVSWYQQALGQGPQFIFQYYREEENGRGNFPPRFSGLQFPNYSSELNVNALELDDSALYLCASSKQGARVGTDTQYFGPGTRLTVL.

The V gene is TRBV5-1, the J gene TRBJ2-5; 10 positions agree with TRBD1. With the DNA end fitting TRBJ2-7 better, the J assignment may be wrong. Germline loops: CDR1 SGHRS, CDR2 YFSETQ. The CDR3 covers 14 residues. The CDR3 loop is CASSLGDRGYEQYF. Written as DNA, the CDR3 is TGCGCCAGCAGCCTGGGGGACAGGGGCTACGAGCAGTACTTC.

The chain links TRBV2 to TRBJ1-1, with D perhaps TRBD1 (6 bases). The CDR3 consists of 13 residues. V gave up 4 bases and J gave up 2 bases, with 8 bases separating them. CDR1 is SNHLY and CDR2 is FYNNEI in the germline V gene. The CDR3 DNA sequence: TGTGCCAGCAGTGTGGACAGTAACACTGAAGCTTTCTTT. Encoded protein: CASSVDSNTEAFF.

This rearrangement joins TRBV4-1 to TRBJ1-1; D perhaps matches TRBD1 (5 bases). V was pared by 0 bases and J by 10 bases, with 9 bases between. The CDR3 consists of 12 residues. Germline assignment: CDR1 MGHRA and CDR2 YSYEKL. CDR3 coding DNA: TGCGCCAGCAGCCAAGAGGGGCCGGTAGCTTTCTTT. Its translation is CASSQEGPVAFF.

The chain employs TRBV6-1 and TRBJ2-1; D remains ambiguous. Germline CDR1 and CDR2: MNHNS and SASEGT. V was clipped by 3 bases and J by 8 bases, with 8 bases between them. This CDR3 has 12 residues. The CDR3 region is CASSELRYEQFF. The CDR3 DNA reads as TGTGCCAGCAGTGAGCTGAGGTATGAGCAGTTCTTC.

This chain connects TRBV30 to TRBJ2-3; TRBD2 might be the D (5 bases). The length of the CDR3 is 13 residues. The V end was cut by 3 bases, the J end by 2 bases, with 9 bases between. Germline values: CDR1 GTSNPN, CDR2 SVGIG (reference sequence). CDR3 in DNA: TGTGCCTGGAGGGGGAGCGCCACAGATACGCAGTATTTT. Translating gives CAWRGSATDTQYF.

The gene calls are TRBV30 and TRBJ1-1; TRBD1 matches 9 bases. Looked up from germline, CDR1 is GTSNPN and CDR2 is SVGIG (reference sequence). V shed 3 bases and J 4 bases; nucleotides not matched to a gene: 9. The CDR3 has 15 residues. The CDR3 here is CAWRANTGGATEAFF. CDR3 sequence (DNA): TGTGCCTGGAGAGCTAACACAGGGGGCGCCACTGAAGCTTTCTTT.